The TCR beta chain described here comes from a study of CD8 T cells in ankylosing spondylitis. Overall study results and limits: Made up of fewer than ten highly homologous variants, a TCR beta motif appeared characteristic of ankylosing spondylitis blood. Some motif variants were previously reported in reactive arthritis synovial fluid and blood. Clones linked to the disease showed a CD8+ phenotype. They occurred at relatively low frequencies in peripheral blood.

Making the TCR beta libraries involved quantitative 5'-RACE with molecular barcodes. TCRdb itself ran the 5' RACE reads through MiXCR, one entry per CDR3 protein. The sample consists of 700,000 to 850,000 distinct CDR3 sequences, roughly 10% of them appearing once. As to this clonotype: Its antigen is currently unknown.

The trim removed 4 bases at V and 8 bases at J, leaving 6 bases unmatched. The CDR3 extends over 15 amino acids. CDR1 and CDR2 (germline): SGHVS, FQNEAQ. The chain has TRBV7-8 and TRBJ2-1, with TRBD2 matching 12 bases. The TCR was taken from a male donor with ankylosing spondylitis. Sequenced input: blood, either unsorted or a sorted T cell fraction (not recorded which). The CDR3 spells CASSSGLAGSHEQFF. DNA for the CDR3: TGTGCCAGCAGCTCCGGACTAGCGGGATCTCATGAGCAGTTCTTC. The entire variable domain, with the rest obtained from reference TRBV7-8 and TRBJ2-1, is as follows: GAGVSQSPRYKVAKRGQDVALRCDPISGHVSLFWYQQALGQGPEFLTYFQNEAQLDKSGLPSDRFFAERPEGSVSTLKIQRTQQEDSAVYLCASSSGLAGSHEQFFGPGTRLTVL.